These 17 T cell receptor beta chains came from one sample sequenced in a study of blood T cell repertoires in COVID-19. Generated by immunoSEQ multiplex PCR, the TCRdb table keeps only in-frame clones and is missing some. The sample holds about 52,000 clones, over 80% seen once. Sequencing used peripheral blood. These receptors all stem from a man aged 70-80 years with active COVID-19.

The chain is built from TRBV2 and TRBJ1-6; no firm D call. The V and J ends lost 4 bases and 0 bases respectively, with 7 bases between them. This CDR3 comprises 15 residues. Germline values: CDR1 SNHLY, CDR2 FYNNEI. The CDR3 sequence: CASSGASSYNSPLHF. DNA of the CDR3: TGTGCCAGCAGTGGAGCCAGCTCCTATAATTCACCCCTCCACTTT.

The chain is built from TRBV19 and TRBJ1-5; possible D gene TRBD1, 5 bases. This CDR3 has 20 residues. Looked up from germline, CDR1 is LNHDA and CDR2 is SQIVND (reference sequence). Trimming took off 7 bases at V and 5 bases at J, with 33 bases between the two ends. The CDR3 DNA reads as TGTGCCAGTACCCCCTGGGGCCATCTGACGCCCGCGCGGGACTATCAGCCCCAGCATTTT. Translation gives CASTPWGHLTPARDYQPQHF.

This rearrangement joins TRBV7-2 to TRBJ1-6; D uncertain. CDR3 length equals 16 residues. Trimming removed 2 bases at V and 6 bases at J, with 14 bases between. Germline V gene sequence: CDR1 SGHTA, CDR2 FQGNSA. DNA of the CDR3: TGTGCCAGCAGCTTAAACATGAGGCAGTTTAATTCACCCCTCCACTTT. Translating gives CASSLNMRQFNSPLHF. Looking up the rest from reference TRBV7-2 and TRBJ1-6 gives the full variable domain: GAGVSQSPSNKVTEKGKDVELRCDPISGHTALYWYRQSLGQGLEFLIYFQGNSAPDKSGLPSDRFSAERTGGSVSTLTIQRTQQEDSAVYLCASSLNMRQFNSPLHFGNGTRLTVT.

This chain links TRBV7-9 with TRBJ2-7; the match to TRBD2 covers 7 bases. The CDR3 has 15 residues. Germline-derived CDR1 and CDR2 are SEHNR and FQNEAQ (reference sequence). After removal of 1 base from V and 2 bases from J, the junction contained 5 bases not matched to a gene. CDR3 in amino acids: CASSLESGGAYEQYF. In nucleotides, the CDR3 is TGTGCCAGCAGCTTAGAATCTGGGGGGGCCTACGAGCAGTACTTC. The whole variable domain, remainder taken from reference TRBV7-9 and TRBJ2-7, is DTGVSQNPRHKITKRGQNVTFRCDPISEHNRLYWYRQTLGQGPEFLTYFQNEAQLEKSRLLSDRFSAERPKGSFSTLEIQRTEQGDSAMYLCASSLESGGAYEQYFGPGTRLTVT.

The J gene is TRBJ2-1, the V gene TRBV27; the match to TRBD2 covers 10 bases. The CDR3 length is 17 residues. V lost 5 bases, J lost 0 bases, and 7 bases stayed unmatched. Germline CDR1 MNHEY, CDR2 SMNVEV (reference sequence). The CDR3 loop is CASSPIAGGLSYNEQFF. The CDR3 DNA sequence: TGTGCCAGCAGTCCCATAGCGGGGGGTCTCTCCTACAATGAGCAGTTCTTC.

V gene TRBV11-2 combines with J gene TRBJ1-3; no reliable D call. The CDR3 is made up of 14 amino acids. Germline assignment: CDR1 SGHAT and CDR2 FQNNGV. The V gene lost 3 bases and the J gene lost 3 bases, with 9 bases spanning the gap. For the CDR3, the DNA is TGTGCCAGCAGCTTTACGAGTGGTGGAAACACCATATATTTT. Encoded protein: CASSFTSGGNTIYF.

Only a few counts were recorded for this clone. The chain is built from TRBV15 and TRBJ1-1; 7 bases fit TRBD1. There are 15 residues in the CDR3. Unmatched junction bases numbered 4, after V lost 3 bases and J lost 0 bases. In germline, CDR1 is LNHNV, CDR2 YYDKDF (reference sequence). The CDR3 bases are TGTGCCACCAGCAGGACAGGGAGCATGAACACTGAAGCTTTCTTT. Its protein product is CATSRTGSMNTEAFF.

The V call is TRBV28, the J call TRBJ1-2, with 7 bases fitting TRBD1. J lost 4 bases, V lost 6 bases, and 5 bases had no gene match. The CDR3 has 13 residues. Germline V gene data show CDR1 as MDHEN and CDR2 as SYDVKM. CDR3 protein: CASSLTGRYGYTF. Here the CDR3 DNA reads TGTGCCAGCAGCTTGACAGGGCGCTATGGCTACACCTTC.

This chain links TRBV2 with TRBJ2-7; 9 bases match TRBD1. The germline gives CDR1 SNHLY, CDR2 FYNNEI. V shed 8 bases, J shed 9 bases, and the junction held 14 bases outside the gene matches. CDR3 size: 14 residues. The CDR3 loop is CASGMTGGSSGQYF. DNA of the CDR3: TGTGCCAGCGGGATGACAGGGGGAAGCTCCGGGCAGTACTTC.

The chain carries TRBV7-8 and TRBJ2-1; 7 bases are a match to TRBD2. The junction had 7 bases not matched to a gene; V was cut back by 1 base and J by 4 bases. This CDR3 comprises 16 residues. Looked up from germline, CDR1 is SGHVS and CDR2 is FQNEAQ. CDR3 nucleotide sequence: TGTGCCAGCAGCTTAGTGGTAGCGGGCGGTTACAATGAGCAGTTCTTC. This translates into CASSLVVAGGYNEQFF.

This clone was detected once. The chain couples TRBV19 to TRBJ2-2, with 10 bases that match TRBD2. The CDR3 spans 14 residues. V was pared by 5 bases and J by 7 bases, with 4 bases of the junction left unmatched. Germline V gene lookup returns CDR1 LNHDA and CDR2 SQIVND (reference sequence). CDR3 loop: CASSWRLAGGELFF. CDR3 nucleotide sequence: TGTGCCAGTAGTTGGAGACTAGCGGGCGGGGAGCTGTTTTTT.

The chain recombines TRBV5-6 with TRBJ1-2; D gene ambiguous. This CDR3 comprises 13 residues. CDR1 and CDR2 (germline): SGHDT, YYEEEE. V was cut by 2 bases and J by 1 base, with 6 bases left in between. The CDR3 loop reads CASSFGDNYGYTF. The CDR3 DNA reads TGTGCCAGCAGCTTCGGGGATAACTATGGCTACACCTTC.

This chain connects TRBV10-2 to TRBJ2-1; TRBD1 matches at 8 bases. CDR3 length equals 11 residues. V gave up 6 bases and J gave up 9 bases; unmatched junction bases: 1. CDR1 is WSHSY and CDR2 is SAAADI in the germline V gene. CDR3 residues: CASRTGGEQFF. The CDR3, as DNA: TGCGCCAGCAGAACAGGGGGTGAGCAGTTCTTC.

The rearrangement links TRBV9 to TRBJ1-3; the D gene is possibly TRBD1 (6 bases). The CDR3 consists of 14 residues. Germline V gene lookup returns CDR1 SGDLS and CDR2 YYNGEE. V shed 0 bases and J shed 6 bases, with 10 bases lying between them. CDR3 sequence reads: CASSVEAGENTIYF. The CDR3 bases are TGTGCCAGCAGCGTAGAAGCAGGGGAAAACACCATATATTTT.

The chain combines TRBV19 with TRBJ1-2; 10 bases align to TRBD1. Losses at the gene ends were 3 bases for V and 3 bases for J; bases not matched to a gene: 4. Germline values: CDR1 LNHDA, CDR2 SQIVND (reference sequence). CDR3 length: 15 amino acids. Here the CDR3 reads CASSMRDRGDYGYTF. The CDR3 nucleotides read TGTGCCAGTAGTATGCGGGACAGGGGTGACTATGGCTACACCTTC.

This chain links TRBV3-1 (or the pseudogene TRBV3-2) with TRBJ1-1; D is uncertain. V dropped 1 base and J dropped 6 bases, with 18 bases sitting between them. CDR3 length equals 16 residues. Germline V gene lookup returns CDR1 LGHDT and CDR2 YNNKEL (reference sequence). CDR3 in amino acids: CASSQGGKRRYAEAFF. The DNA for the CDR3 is TGTGCCAGCAGCCAAGGAGGGAAGCGAAGGTACGCTGAAGCTTTCTTT.

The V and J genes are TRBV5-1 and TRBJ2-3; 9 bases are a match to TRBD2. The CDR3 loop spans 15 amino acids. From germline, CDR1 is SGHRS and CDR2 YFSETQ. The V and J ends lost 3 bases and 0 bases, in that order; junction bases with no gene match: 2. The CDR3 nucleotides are TGCGCCAGCAGCTCTAGCGGGGTTAGCACAGATACGCAGTATTTT. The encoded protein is CASSSSGVSTDTQYF.